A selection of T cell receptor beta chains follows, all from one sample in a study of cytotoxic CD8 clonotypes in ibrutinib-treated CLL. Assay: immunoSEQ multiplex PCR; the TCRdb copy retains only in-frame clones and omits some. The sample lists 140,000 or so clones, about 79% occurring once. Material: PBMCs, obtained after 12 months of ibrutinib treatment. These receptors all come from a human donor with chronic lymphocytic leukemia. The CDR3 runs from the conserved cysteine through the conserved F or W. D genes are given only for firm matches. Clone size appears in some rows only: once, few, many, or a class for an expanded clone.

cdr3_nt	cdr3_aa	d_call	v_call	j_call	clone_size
TGTGCCAGCAGTCCCGGGACTAGCGGGTACAATGAGCAGTTCTTC	CASSPGTSGYNEQFF	TRBD2	TRBV27	TRBJ2-1	.
TGTGCCAGCACTTGGACCCTAGCGGGAGGATCGCGTGAGCAGTACTTC	CASTWTLAGGSREQYF	TRBD2	TRBV7-2	TRBJ2-7	.
TGTGCCAGCAGCGTACATCAGGGCCTGAGCACAGATACGCAGTATTTT	CASSVHQGLSTDTQYF	.	TRBV9	TRBJ2-3	.
TGTGCCAGCAGCACGGGACTAGCGGAGTCCTACGAGCAGTACTTC	CASSTGLAESYEQYF	TRBD2	TRBV5-4	TRBJ2-7	.
TGTGCCAGCAGCTCGACAGGGGAGGTGAACACTGAAGCTTTCTTT	CASSSTGEVNTEAFF	TRBD1	TRBV7-3	TRBJ1-1	few
TGTGCCAGCAGCGCACAGGGTAGAGCTTTCTTT	CASSAQGRAFF	.	TRBV11-2	TRBJ1-1	.
TGTGCCAGCAGTATCTCAGGGGTGGAAGGCTACACCTTC	CASSISGVEGYTF	.	TRBV27	TRBJ1-2	few
TGCGCCAGCAGCTTGGCCGGCTCCCGAGGGGCTGAAGCTTTCTTT	CASSLAGSRGAEAFF	.	TRBV5-1	TRBJ1-1	once
TGTGCCAGCAGGATTAGCGGGAGCGGGACCGGGGAGCTGTTTTTT	CASRISGSGTGELFF	TRBD2	TRBV6-5	TRBJ2-2	.
TGCGCCAGCAGCCAGGTACCCGGGGTGCAATGGGGGCCCCAGCATTTT	CASSQVPGVQWGPQHF	.	TRBV4-1	TRBJ1-5	.
TGTGCCAGCAGGGTCTACGAGCAGTACTTC	CASRVYEQYF	.	TRBV2	TRBJ2-7	.
TGTGCCAGCAGCTTTAGGTACTACAATGAGCAGTTCTTC	CASSFRYYNEQFF	.	TRBV7-9	TRBJ2-1	.
TGTGCCAGCAGCTTAGGTTCGGGAGGTTATAATGAGCAGTTCTTC	CASSLGSGGYNEQFF	TRBD2	TRBV7-8	TRBJ2-1	.
TGTGCCAGCAGCTTCCCTAGCGGGAGGGCGACAGATACGCAGTATTTT	CASSFPSGRATDTQYF	TRBD2	TRBV11-2	TRBJ2-3	.
TGCGCCAGCAGCCAAGAATCGCAGAATAATTCACCCCTCCACTTT	CASSQESQNNSPLHF	.	TRBV4-3	TRBJ1-6	.
TGTGCCAGCAGCCAAGACCGCGGGGCAGAACCCTACAATGAGCAGTTCTTC	CASSQDRGAEPYNEQFF	.	TRBV4-2	TRBJ2-1	once
TGTGCCAGCAGCGTAGAGGGACTAGCGTACAATGAGCAGTTCTTC	CASSVEGLAYNEQFF	TRBD2	TRBV9	TRBJ2-1	.
TGTGCCAGCAGCTCGATTTGGACTAGCGGACACAATGAGCAGTTCTTC	CASSSIWTSGHNEQFF	TRBD2	TRBV28	TRBJ2-1	.
TGCGCCAGCAGCCCAAACGGACAGAATAGCAATCAGCCCCAGCATTTT	CASSPNGQNSNQPQHF	.	TRBV5-1	TRBJ1-5	.
TGTGCCAGCACCTCGGGACAGGGGGTATATGGCTACACCTTC	CASTSGQGVYGYTF	TRBD1	TRBV5-4	TRBJ1-2	.
TGTGCCAGCTCAGCACGTCCCGGGACTGCTAGCTACGAGCAGTACTTC	CASSARPGTASYEQYF	.	TRBV18	TRBJ2-7	.
TGTGCCAGCAGCTGGGGGACAGGGGGCAGGAACTATGGCTACACCTTC	CASSWGTGGRNYGYTF	TRBD1	TRBV5-6	TRBJ1-2	.
TGTGCCAGCAGGGTACAGGGTGAGGTTAACTATGGCTACACCTTC	CASRVQGEVNYGYTF	.	TRBV2	TRBJ1-2	.
TGTGCCAGCAGACCGGCCGCCCTCTACGAGCAGTACTTC	CASRPAALYEQYF	.	TRBV28	TRBJ2-7	.
TGTGCCAGCAGCCCGGGACCAAAATACGAGCAGTACTTC	CASSPGPKYEQYF	.	TRBV2	TRBJ2-7	.
TGTGCCAGCAGCTCACTAATCCAGGGGCAGTACTTC	CASSSLIQGQYF	.	TRBV7-2	TRBJ2-7	.